The clone carrying this T cell receptor beta chain was seen more than once but under ten times. This entry is derived from a study of response to subunit inactivated influenza vaccine. From the RT-PCR reads, TCRdb called clonotypes with MiXCR, one entry per CDR3 protein. This table holds hundreds of thousands of distinct CDR3 sequences, about 25% found once. Trimming took 5 bases from V and 4 from J, leaving 11 bases between them. CDR1 MNHEY and CDR2 SMNVEV come from the germline V gene (reference sequence). The CDR3 length is 13 residues. The J gene is TRBJ2-5, the V gene TRBV27; D perhaps matches TRBD2 (6 bases). This TCR came from a man aged 50 or older who received an inactivated influenza vaccine. The sample in question was CD4+ T cells sorted from PBMCs, obtained 5 to 6 days after vaccination. CDR3: CASSPGVGETQYF. The CDR3 coding sequence is TGTGCCAGCAGTCCGGGAGTAGGAGAGACCCAGTACTTC.